This TCR beta chain was recorded in a study of T cell responses to AZD1222 COVID-19 vaccine. General study points: Spike-specific TCR breadth and depth were elevated following two AZD1222 doses.

CDR3 length equals 15 residues. The germline CDR1 and CDR2 sequences are SGHTA and FQGNSA. V was clipped by 1 base and J by 5 bases, with 9 bases between them. Only in-frame clones appear in the TCRdb table, and some are missing; sequencing was by immunoSEQ multiplex PCR. This sample carries roughly 200,000 clones, around 88% of them seen once, and the ten largest clones take roughly 8%. Points on this clone: Its antigen is currently unknown.

The input for sequencing was peripheral blood, taken on day 0 of AZD1222 vaccination. The sequence was collected from an adult in good health. V gene TRBV7-2 combines with J gene TRBJ1-6; D is perhaps TRBD1 (5 bases). The CDR3 coding sequence is TGTGCCAGCAGCTTAGGGGCAGGGAATAATTCACCCCTCCACTTT. Translating it yields CASSLGAGNNSPLHF.